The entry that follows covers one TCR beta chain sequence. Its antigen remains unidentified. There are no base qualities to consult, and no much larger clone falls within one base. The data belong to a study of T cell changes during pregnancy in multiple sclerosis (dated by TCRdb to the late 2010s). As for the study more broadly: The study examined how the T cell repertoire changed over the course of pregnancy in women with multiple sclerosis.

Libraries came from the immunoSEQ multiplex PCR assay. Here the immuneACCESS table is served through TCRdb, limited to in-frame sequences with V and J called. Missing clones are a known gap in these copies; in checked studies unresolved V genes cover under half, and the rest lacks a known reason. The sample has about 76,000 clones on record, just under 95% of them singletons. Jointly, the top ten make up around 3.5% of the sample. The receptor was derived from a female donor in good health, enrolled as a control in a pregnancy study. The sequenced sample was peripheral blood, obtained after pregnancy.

The CDR3 has the sequence CATSRAGQGNTEAFF. At the DNA level, the sequence is TGTGCCACCAGCAGAGCCGGACAGGGGAACACTGAAGCTTTCTTT. The chain uses TRBV15 and TRBJ1-1; 8 of the junction bases match TRBD1. Trimming takes 1 base off V and 1 base off J; junction bases not matched to a gene: 2. Counted from cysteine to phenylalanine, this CDR3 has 15 amino acids. Only the CDR3 DNA stays, 45 bases, in frame from base 1. CDR1 LNHNV and CDR2 YYDKDF were looked up in the germline V gene (reference sequence).